The rows below give T cell receptor beta chains drawn from one sample of a study of response to subunit inactivated influenza vaccine. TCRdb re-called the RT-PCR reads through MiXCR, storing one row per CDR3 protein. The sample records fewer than 750,000 distinct CDR3 sequences, less than 15% being singletons. Material: PBMCs from blood, obtained 11 to 12 days after vaccination. The receptors here all came from a man aged 45-65 years who received an inactivated influenza vaccine. The CDR3 runs from the conserved cysteine through the conserved F or W. Fields, in order: D gene, V gene, J gene, clone size, CDR3 protein, CDR3 DNA. A D gene is named only where the DNA matches it firmly. Clone size is not always given. Where it is, it says once, few, many or a class for expanded clones.

TRBD1	TRBV5-1	TRBJ1-1	few	CASSWGQGAVEAFF	TGCGCCAGCAGCTGGGGACAGGGGGCGGTTGAAGCTTTCTTT
NA	TRBV5-5	TRBJ1-2	few	CASSLAYRNYGYTF	TGTGCCAGCAGCTTGGCCTACAGAAACTATGGCTACACCTTC
NA	TRBV6-2/TRBV6-3	TRBJ2-1	NA	CASSYEGGWRNEQFF	TGTGCCAGCAGTTACGAGGGGGGTTGGAGGAATGAGCAGTTCTTC
NA	TRBV10-3	TRBJ1-1	few	CAIKTGTRVTEAFF	TGTGCCATCAAGACAGGAACGCGGGTTACTGAAGCTTTCTTT
TRBD2	TRBV7-2	TRBJ2-4	few	CASSFASGGPVAKNIQYF	TGTGCCAGCAGCTTTGCATCGGGAGGGCCAGTAGCCAAAAACATTCAGTACTTC
TRBD2	TRBV30	TRBJ2-3	NA	CAWISGGLDTQYF	TGTGCCTGGATAAGCGGGGGCTTAGATACGCAGTATTTT
TRBD1	TRBV10-3	TRBJ1-4	NA	CATGQDANEKLFF	TGTGCCACCGGACAGGACGCCAATGAAAAACTGTTTTTT
TRBD2	TRBV30	TRBJ2-7	few	CAWRPGEGWHEQYF	TGTGCCTGGAGGCCTGGGGAGGGGTGGCACGAGCAGTACTTC
TRBD1	TRBV28	TRBJ2-7	NA	CASRGQAHASYEQYF	TGTGCCAGCAGGGGACAGGCCCACGCGTCCTACGAGCAGTACTTC
NA	TRBV5-1	TRBJ2-2	many	CASSLEYTGELFF	TGCGCCAGCAGCTTGGAATACACCGGGGAGCTGTTTTTT
NA	TRBV29-1	TRBJ2-3	NA	CSVGGVYADTQYF	TGCAGCGTTGGGGGGGTGTACGCAGATACGCAGTATTTT
NA	TRBV10-1	TRBJ2-3	few	CASSESASWDTQYF	TGCGCCAGCAGTGAGTCTGCTAGCTGGGATACGCAGTATTTT
TRBD1	TRBV18	TRBJ1-2	NA	CASSPETGGDGYTF	TGTGCCAGCTCACCCGAGACAGGGGGGGATGGCTACACCTTC
NA	TRBV6-2/TRBV6-3	TRBJ1-1	few	CASTRGWGGDEAFF	TGTGCCAGCACCAGAGGTTGGGGGGGTGACGAAGCTTTCTTT
NA	TRBV29-1	TRBJ1-2	NA	CSVEVVESLSYGYTF	TGCAGCGTTGAAGTTGTAGAGTCCCTAAGCTATGGCTACACCTTC
TRBD1	TRBV5-1	TRBJ2-1	few	CASSRYRGNEQFF	TGCGCCAGCAGCCGCTACAGGGGCAATGAGCAGTTCTTC
TRBD2	TRBV9	TRBJ2-5	once	CASSLGTSGTETQYF	TGTGCCAGCAGCCTCGGGACTAGCGGGACTGAGACCCAGTACTTC
NA	TRBV27	TRBJ2-7	few	CASSTAMVQYF	TGTGCCAGCAGCACTGCGATGGTGCAGTACTTC
TRBD2	TRBV28	TRBJ2-7	few	CASSISGSFYEQYF	TGTGCCAGCAGTATTAGCGGGAGTTTTTACGAGCAGTACTTC